This T cell receptor (beta chain) was retrieved from a study of blood T cells in healthy people across ages. Around 10 milliliters of peripheral blood were drawn from each donor. The use of a sample-barcoded 5' primer and a J-beta primer mix characterized a second PCR of roughly 6 to 11 cycles. From each sample, at least 3 million paired-end reads containing CDR3 were obtained. Via MiXCR, TCRdb re-called the 5' RACE reads, giving one row per CDR3 protein. Altogether about 640,000 distinct CDR3 sequences are present, around 54% being singletons, with the ten largest covering over 35%. The source material was blood. The sequence was collected from a man in his 60s in good health.

The CDR3 here is CASSTQGAYGYTF. In DNA, the CDR3 is TGTGCCAGCAGTACCCAGGGGGCGTATGGCTACACCTTC. The chain couples TRBV12-3 or TRBV12-4 to TRBJ1-2; 8 nucleotides agree with TRBD1. The CDR3 extends over 13 amino acids. Trimming cost V 5 bases and J 5 bases; bases outside gene matches: 4.